This TCR beta chain was retrieved from a study of blood T cells in healthy people across ages. The V segment lost 4 bases and the J segment 10 bases; nucleotides outside the gene matches: 11. CDR1 SNHLY and CDR2 FYNNEI come from the germline V gene. This CDR3 has 14 amino acids. Then a second PCR, running roughly 6 to 12 cycles, was carried out with a sample-barcoded 5' primer and a J-beta primer mix. TCRdb redid the calling of the 5' RACE reads with MiXCR, one entry per CDR3 protein. The data show about 1,400,000 distinct CDR3 sequences, approximately 42% seen once. Specimen: blood. The chain carries TRBV2 and TRBJ2-7, with 9 bases lining up with TRBD2. The receptor's source is a woman aged 18-30 years in good health. The CDR3 spells CASSGDSGSGGQYF. CDR3 coding DNA: TGTGCCAGCAGTGGGGATAGCGGGAGTGGCGGCCAGTACTTC.